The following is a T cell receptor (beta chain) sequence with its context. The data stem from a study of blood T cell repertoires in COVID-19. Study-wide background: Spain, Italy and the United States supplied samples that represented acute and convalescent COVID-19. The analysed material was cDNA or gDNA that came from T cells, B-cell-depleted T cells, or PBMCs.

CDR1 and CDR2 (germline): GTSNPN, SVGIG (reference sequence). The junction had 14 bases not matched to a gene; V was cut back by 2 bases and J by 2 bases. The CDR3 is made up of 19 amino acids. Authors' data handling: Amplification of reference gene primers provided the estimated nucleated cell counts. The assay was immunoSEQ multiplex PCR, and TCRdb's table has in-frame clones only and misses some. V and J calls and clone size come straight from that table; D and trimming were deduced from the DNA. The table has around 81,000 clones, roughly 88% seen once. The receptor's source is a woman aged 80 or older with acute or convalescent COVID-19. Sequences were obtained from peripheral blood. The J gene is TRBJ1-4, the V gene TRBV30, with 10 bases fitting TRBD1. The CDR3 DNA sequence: TGTGCCTGGAGTCCCCGTGTGGGGACAGGGGTTCCCACTAATGAAAAACTGTTTTTT. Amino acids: CAWSPRVGTGVPTNEKLFF.